This TCR beta chain is from a study of T cells in localized non-small cell lung cancer. This clone was counted only a few times. The CDR3 covers 15 residues. Trimming cost V 7 bases and J 1 base, with 14 bases left between them. In germline, CDR1 is MNHNY, CDR2 SVGAGI (reference sequence). The protocol was immunoSEQ multiplex PCR, while the TCRdb copy is restricted to in-frame clones and leaves out a portion. This sample has roughly 38,000 clones, with almost 85% found just once. The V call is TRBV6-6, the J call TRBJ1-5, with TRBD1 as a possible D gene (6 bases). The material was peripheral blood, obtained before any cancer treatment. This sequence originates from a male donor at least 60 years old with stage III squamous cell lung carcinoma. The chain's CDR3 is CASTLTTGSNQPQHF. Written as DNA, the CDR3 is TGTGCCAGCACTTTAACGACAGGAAGCAATCAGCCCCAGCATTTT.